Shown below are 4 T cell receptor beta chains from a single sample sequenced in a study of cytomegalovirus exposure and HLA in healthy donors. A multiplex PCR was run with 60 Vbeta primers and 13 Jbeta primers. Here immunoSEQ multiplex PCR was the method, and the copy in TCRdb shows in-frame clones only, minus some. The sample contains approximately 120,000 clones, roughly 70% of which appear only once. The sequenced material came from PBMCs. These receptor sequences come from a woman between 65 and 79 years old in good health and CMV-seropositive.

V usage is TRBV5-1 and J usage is TRBJ2-1; 8 bases line up with TRBD1. V gave up 3 bases and J gave up 10 bases; unmatched junction bases: 9. The germline CDR1 and CDR2 sequences are SGHRS and YFSETQ. The CDR3 totals 14 residues. The CDR3 loop is CASSSAGQGWEQFF. The CDR3 coding sequence is TGCGCCAGCAGCTCGGCTGGACAGGGTTGGGAGCAGTTCTTC. The whole variable domain, filled in from reference TRBV5-1 and TRBJ2-1, reads KAGVTQTPRYLIKTRGQQVTLSCSPISGHRSVSWYQQTPGQGLQFLFEYFSETQRNKGNFPGRFSGRQFSNSRSEMNVSTLELGDSALYLCASSSAGQGWEQFFGPGTRLTVL.

The chain is built from TRBV29-1 and TRBJ1-1; 7 bases map to TRBD1. This CDR3 has 16 residues. In germline, CDR1 is SQVTM, CDR2 ANQGSEA. Trimming cost V 8 bases and J 5 bases; bases outside gene matches: 20. The CDR3 here is CSSRGQGLMRGTEAFF. DNA of the CDR3: TGCAGCTCTAGGGGGCAGGGATTAATGAGAGGGACTGAAGCTTTCTTT.

The J gene is TRBJ1-2, the V gene TRBV7-9, with 9 bases lining up with TRBD1. Germline V CDR1 and CDR2: SEHNR, FQNEAQ (reference sequence). CDR3 length: 14 amino acids. V was clipped by 3 bases and J by 9 bases; unmatched bases: 8. CDR3 sequence reads: CASSFSGQGISYTF. The CDR3 DNA reads as TGTGCCAGCAGCTTCTCAGGACAGGGGATCAGCTACACCTTC.

This chain joins TRBV6-5 and TRBJ1-2; TRBD1 matches at 7 bases. In germline, CDR1 is MNHEY, CDR2 SVGAGI. V trimming: 0 bases; J trimming: 7 bases; junction bases outside the gene matches: 8. CDR3 length: 15 residues. For the CDR3, the DNA is TGTGCCAGCAGTTACTCCAGCCGACAGGGAGGTGGCTACACCTTC. Protein product: CASSYSSRQGGGYTF.